The 23 T cell receptor beta chains below were found in one sample sequenced in a study of human T cells and chemical hapten exposure. Stated time point: patch test 2, 6 weeks after DPC sensitization. Sample treatment: therapeutic diphenylcyclopropenone sensitization with weekly scalp DPC. TCRdb ran MiXCR on the RACE reads and lists one entry per CDR3 protein. The sample holds tens of thousands of distinct CDR3 sequences; 10% are singletons and the top ten take approximately 7%. The sequencing here drew on whole blood, taken in connection with sensitization to the hapten diphenylcyclopropenone (DPC). The receptors were sampled from a woman aged 45-60 years with alopecia areata. Some clones in this sample may be carry-over from other donors' samples.

This clonotype was seen at least ten times. This sequence joins TRBV7-6 and TRBJ2-5; D gene uncertain. The CDR3 is made up of 16 amino acids. V was trimmed by 2 bases and J by 1 base, leaving 14 bases between them. From germline, CDR1 is SGHVS and CDR2 FNYEAQ. The chain's CDR3 is CASSLRVRWGQETQYF. The CDR3 bases are TGTGCCAGCAGCTTAAGGGTCCGTTGGGGCCAAGAGACCCAGTACTTC.

The gene calls are TRBV18 and TRBJ1-1; TRBD1 matches 8 bases. V gave up 4 bases and J gave up 7 bases; unmatched junction bases: 8. The CDR3 is 14 amino acids. Germline-derived CDR1 and CDR2 are KGHSH and LQKENI. CDR3 nucleotide sequence: TGTGCCAGCTCACTCCTCGACAGGGGAGGTGAAGCTTTCTTT. Protein product: CASSLLDRGGEAFF. Complete variable domain (other parts from reference TRBV18 and TRBJ1-1): NAGVMQNPRHLVRRRGQEARLRCSPMKGHSHVYWYRQLPEEGLKFMVYLQKENIIDESGMPKERFSAEFPKEGPSILRIQQVVRGDSAAYFCASSLLDRGGEAFFGQGTRLTVV.

The gene calls are TRBV18 and TRBJ1-4; perhaps TRBD1 as D (5 bases). The CDR3 runs to 13 residues. Germline lookup yields CDR1 KGHSH and CDR2 LQKENI. Deletions cut 9 bases from V and 5 bases from J, with 13 bases between. In DNA, the CDR3 is TGTGCCAGTTGCAGGGCCCTAAATGAAAAACTGTTTTTT. Translated: CASCRALNEKLFF.

This clonotype was recorded a few times. The chain couples TRBV11-2 to TRBJ1-2; TRBD1 is a possible D gene (6 bases). V lost 5 bases and J lost 8, with 18 bases in between. The CDR3 sequence is 14 residues long. Germline CDR1 and CDR2: SGHAT and FQNNGV. CDR3 sequence reads: CASSPPEQGAGYTF. In nucleotides, the CDR3 is TGTGCCAGCAGCCCCCCAGAACAGGGAGCCGGCTACACCTTC.

The chain combines TRBV3-1 with TRBJ1-1; a possible D gene is TRBD1 (5 bases). Deletions cut 4 bases from V and 6 bases from J, with 15 bases between. The CDR3 loop spans 14 amino acids. Germline V gene data show CDR1 as LGHDT and CDR2 as YNNKEL (reference sequence). CDR3 coding DNA: TGTGCCAGCAGCCTTAACGCGGGCAGGGCTGAAGCTTTCTTT. It codes for CASSLNAGRAEAFF.

V gene TRBV28 combines with J gene TRBJ1-5, with 7 bases lining up with TRBD1. V gave up 8 bases and J gave up 7 bases; unmatched junction bases: 8. CDR1 and CDR2 from the germline V gene are MDHEN and SYDVKM. The CDR3 consists of 13 residues. The CDR3 bases are TGTGCCAGCCAAGTGGAGGGGGCGCAGCCCCAGCATTTT. Its protein is CASQVEGAQPQHF.

At least ten counts were recorded for this clonotype. This chain uses TRBV11-1 with TRBJ1-1; 8 bases match TRBD1. The CDR3 consists of 17 residues. Germline loops: CDR1 SGHAT, CDR2 FQDESV (reference sequence). V trimming: 7 bases; J trimming: 6 bases; junction bases outside the gene matches: 19. The CDR3 region is CASTRRSGMGTGAEAFF. The DNA of the CDR3 is TGTGCCAGCACCCGGAGGTCGGGGATGGGGACAGGTGCTGAAGCTTTCTTT.

A few counts support this clonotype. V and J are TRBV29-1 and TRBJ2-3; 8 bases line up with TRBD1. Losses at the gene ends were 4 bases for V and 4 bases for J; bases not matched to a gene: 13. The CDR3 contains 16 residues. CDR1 is SQVTM, CDR2 ANQGSEA, per germline. The CDR3 DNA follows: TGCAGCGTTGGGGTTTTCAGGGGGCTCGGCGCAGATACGCAGTATTTT. Its protein product is CSVGVFRGLGADTQYF.

This clonotype was found a few times. The chain couples TRBV7-3 to TRBJ2-2; 7 bases are shared with TRBD1. The CDR3 runs 14 residues. V was pared by 5 bases and J by 4 bases, with 4 bases of the junction left unmatched. Per germline, CDR1 SGHTA and CDR2 FQGTGA. In nucleotides, the CDR3 is TGTGCCAGCAGCCCGGACAGGACCACCGGGGAGCTGTTTTTT. Protein sequence: CASSPDRTTGELFF.

There are many counts of this clonotype. The chain links TRBV7-2 to TRBJ1-6, with D unclear. In germline, CDR1 is SGHTA, CDR2 FQGNSA. The CDR3 sequence is 14 residues long. V was pared by 3 bases and J by 10 bases, with 13 bases between. The CDR3 DNA reads as TGTGCCAGCAGCTTGGCCGGGCAGTACTCACCCCTCCACTTT. This gives the protein CASSLAGQYSPLHF.

This clonotype appeared a few times. As DNA, the CDR3 is TGTGCCAGCAGCTTAGAACAGACTAGCAATCAGCCCCAGCATTTT. This codes for CASSLEQTSNQPQHF. The V call is TRBV7-2, the J call TRBJ1-5; D is unclear. Trimming took 1 base from V and 0 from J, leaving 7 bases between them. CDR3 size: 15 residues. From germline, CDR1 is SGHTA and CDR2 FQGNSA.

This clonotype was picked up many times. The chain employs TRBV20-1 and TRBJ2-7, with a tentative D call TRBD2 (6 bases). Deletions cut 3 bases from V and 4 bases from J, with 19 bases between. The CDR3 covers 15 residues. CDR1 and CDR2 (germline): DFQATT, SNEGSKA (reference sequence). The CDR3 is CSASEATAGRYEQYF. In DNA, the CDR3 is TGCAGTGCTAGCGAAGCAACAGCGGGCCGATACGAGCAGTACTTC.

The V and J genes are TRBV29-1 and TRBJ2-7, with a tentative D call TRBD1 (5 bases). The length of the CDR3 is 12 residues. V was trimmed by 6 bases and J by 5 bases, leaving 14 bases between them. CDR1 SQVTM and CDR2 ANQGSEA come from the germline V gene. The DNA for the CDR3 is TGCAGCGTGTCGCAGGGTGTCGACGAGCAGTACTTC. The encoded protein is CSVSQGVDEQYF.

At least ten counts were recorded for this clonotype. CDR3 in amino acids: CASSPGIPYNEQFF. CDR3 DNA sequence: TGTGCCAGCTCACCAGGTATACCGTACAATGAGCAGTTCTTC. V and J are TRBV18 and TRBJ2-1, with D unclear. CDR1 KGHSH and CDR2 LQKENI come from the germline V gene. The length of the CDR3 is 14 residues. The germline V and J ends were trimmed by 2 bases and 4 bases, with 9 bases remaining between them.

This clonotype showed up many times. This chain links TRBV5-5 with TRBJ1-1; D is uncertain. V lost 2 bases to trimming and J lost 1 base, with 6 bases between them. CDR1 is SGHKS, CDR2 YYEKEE, per germline (reference sequence). CDR3 size: 13 residues. The CDR3 sequence: CASSLHGNTEAFF. DNA of the CDR3: TGTGCCAGCAGCTTACATGGGAACACTGAAGCTTTCTTT.

The chain couples TRBV2 to TRBJ2-7, with a weak D call TRBD2 (6 bases). V lost 7 bases to trimming and J lost 2 bases, with 15 bases between them. Germline values: CDR1 SNHLY, CDR2 FYNNEI. The length of the CDR3 is 14 residues. Here the CDR3 reads CASTEAGLPYEQYF. CDR3 coding DNA: TGTGCCAGCACCGAAGCGGGTCTCCCCTACGAGCAGTACTTC.

The sample holds many counts of this clonotype. The CDR3 protein is CASGTRENSPLHF. CDR3 DNA: TGCGCCAGCGGTACCAGGGAAAATTCACCCCTCCACTTT. This chain links TRBV5-1 with TRBJ1-6; tentatively, D is TRBD1 (5 bases). This CDR3 has 13 amino acids. Germline V gene lookup returns CDR1 SGHRS and CDR2 YFSETQ. V was trimmed by 7 bases and J by 7 bases, leaving 12 bases between them.

This clonotype came up many times. The rearrangement links TRBV27 to TRBJ2-3; D gene ambiguous. Between the trimmed V and J ends, which lost 4 bases and 5 bases, there was a span of 19 bases. Germline V gives CDR1 MNHEY, CDR2 SMNVEV (reference sequence). The CDR3 spans 16 residues. The CDR3 DNA follows: TGTGCCAGCAGTTATAGGCCCCAAGGCTGGGGAGATACGCAGTATTTT. Amino acids: CASSYRPQGWGDTQYF.

The gene calls are TRBV3-1 and TRBJ2-2, with TRBD2 identical over 13 bases. CDR3 length: 17 residues. Germline CDR1 is LGHDT and CDR2 is YNNKEL (reference sequence). J lost 2 bases, V lost 4 bases, and 4 bases had no gene match. In DNA, the CDR3 is TGTGCCAGCAGCCCAAGGACTAGCGGGAGAAACACCGGGGAGCTGTTTTTT. This codes for CASSPRTSGRNTGELFF.

As regards this clonotype: This may stem from a read error, because a much larger clone lies one nucleotide away. The rearrangement joins TRBV6-1 to TRBJ2-1; D is uncertain. CDR1 and CDR2 (germline): MNHNS, SASEGT. V was clipped by 4 bases and J by 6 bases, with 10 bases between them. This CDR3 is 13 amino acids long. This CDR3 reads CASSGYLGNEQFF. The CDR3 nucleotides read TGTGCCAGCAGTGGTTATCTGGGCAATGAGCAGTTCTTC.

The chain couples TRBV7-6 to TRBJ2-1; 13 bases match TRBD2. With 1 base clipped from V and 5 bases from J, the junction kept 2 bases outside the gene matches. CDR3 length equals 16 residues. Germline V gene data show CDR1 as SGHVS and CDR2 as FNYEAQ. CDR3 protein: CASSLGTSGSDNEQFF. Here the CDR3 DNA reads TGTGCCAGCAGCTTAGGGACTAGCGGGAGTGACAATGAGCAGTTCTTC.

This clonotype was found many times. V and J are TRBV18 and TRBJ2-3; TRBD2 might be the D (5 bases). This CDR3 contains 17 residues. Germline loops: CDR1 KGHSH, CDR2 LQKENI. Between the trimmed V and J ends, which lost 2 bases and 0 bases, there was a span of 15 bases. In nucleotides, the CDR3 is TGTGCCAGCTCACCATTTTTGGGTAGCGAGAGCACAGATACGCAGTATTTT. This codes for CASSPFLGSESTDTQYF.

This clonotype was picked up many times. J is TRBJ2-7 and V is TRBV11-2; D is perhaps TRBD1 or TRBD2 (5 bases each). CDR3 size: 16 residues. The V gene lost 3 bases and the J gene lost 4 bases, with 19 bases spanning the gap. Per germline, CDR1 SGHAT and CDR2 FQNNGV. The CDR3: CASSFSAGTSLYEQYF. The DNA of the CDR3 is TGTGCCAGCAGCTTCTCCGCCGGGACGAGCCTTTACGAGCAGTACTTC.